The 20 T cell receptor beta chains given below trace back to one sample, sequenced in a study of blood T cell repertoires in COVID-19. Profiled with immunoSEQ multiplex PCR; TCRdb holds only in-frame clones, not every one. The table shows under 250,000 clones, with approximately 83% occurring only once. The sequencing sample was made of peripheral blood. The receptor set was obtained from a man in his forties or fifties with active or convalescent COVID-19.

This clone appeared once. The CDR3 DNA follows: TGTGCCAGCAGCTTAGACGAGACAGTTAATGGCTACACCTTC. It is translated as CASSLDETVNGYTF. The V call is TRBV11-2, the J call TRBJ1-2; a possible D gene is TRBD1 (5 bases). V was clipped by 0 bases and J by 6 bases, with 11 bases between them. Germline-derived CDR1 and CDR2 are SGHAT and FQNNGV. The CDR3 contains 14 residues.

This CDR3 is CASSGVENQPQHF. The CDR3 nucleotides are TGTGCCAGCTCGGGGGTGGAAAATCAGCCCCAGCATTTT. The chain links TRBV19 to TRBJ1-5; TRBD1 might be the D (5 bases). Trimming shortened V by 9 bases and J by 4 bases, and 13 bases separated the two germline ends. The CDR3 sequence is 13 residues long. The V gene's germline CDR1 is LNHDA and CDR2 SQIVND (reference sequence).

The chain employs TRBV19 and TRBJ2-5, with D tentatively TRBD2 (5 bases). Trimming pared 6 bases from V and 2 bases from J, leaving 13 bases between. The CDR3 runs 14 residues. Germline CDR1 and CDR2: LNHDA and SQIVND (reference sequence). CDR3 DNA sequence: TGTGCCAGTAGCCGCCTGGGAGAACAAGAGACCCAGTACTTC. Translating gives CASSRLGEQETQYF.

This chain uses TRBV30 with TRBJ1-3, with D uncertain. V lost 2 bases to trimming and J lost 0 bases, with 8 bases between them. The length of the CDR3 is 14 residues. Per the germline V gene, CDR1 is GTSNPN and CDR2 is SVGIG (reference sequence). The CDR3 protein is CAWSLLSSGNTIYF. CDR3 DNA: TGTGCCTGGAGTCTACTGAGCTCTGGAAACACCATATATTTT.

The V and J genes are TRBV7-3 and TRBJ1-3; D gene unclear. The CDR3 spans 16 residues. Trimming took off 6 bases at V and 0 bases at J, with 15 bases between the two ends. The germline V gene encodes CDR1 SGHTA and CDR2 FQGTGA. The CDR3 loop is CASSHPLVRSGNTIYF. Here the CDR3 DNA reads TGTGCCAGCAGTCACCCTCTAGTTCGCTCTGGAAACACCATATATTTT. Filled out from reference TRBV7-3 and TRBJ1-3, the complete variable domain reads GAGVSQTPSNKVTEKGKYVELRCDPISGHTALYWYRQSLGQGPEFLIYFQGTGAADDSGLPNDRFFAVRPEGSVSTLKIQRTERGDSAVYLCASSHPLVRSGNTIYFGEGSWLTVV.

V is TRBV5-4 and J is TRBJ2-7, with TRBD1 as a possible D gene (6 bases). The CDR3 totals 15 residues. V lost 0 bases and J 0 bases, leaving 10 bases between the germline ends. The germline V gene encodes CDR1 SGHNT and CDR2 YYREEE (reference sequence). The CDR3 nucleotides read TGTGCCAGCAGCTTGGGATCCAGGGGCTCCTACGAGCAGTACTTC. This encodes CASSLGSRGSYEQYF.

The table lists this clone with a few counts. This chain uses TRBV7-8 with TRBJ2-7; 7 bases fit TRBD1. This CDR3 is 14 amino acids long. V dropped 6 bases and J dropped 3; count of bases not matched to a gene: 8. Germline V CDR1 and CDR2: SGHVS, FQNEAQ. The CDR3 DNA reads TGTGCCAGCAGACCGGACAGGTTCAGCTACGAGCAGTACTTC. Its translation: CASRPDRFSYEQYF.

V and J are TRBV19 and TRBJ2-1; D ambiguous. V lost 0 bases and J 3 bases, leaving 6 bases between the germline ends. The CDR3 loop spans 14 amino acids. Germline CDR1 reads LNHDA; CDR2 reads SQIVND (reference sequence). The CDR3 coding sequence is TGTGCCAGTAGTATAGATCAGGACTACAATGAGCAGTTCTTC. Translating gives CASSIDQDYNEQFF.

This chain connects TRBV7-6 to TRBJ2-1; 8 nucleotides align to TRBD2. Losses at the gene ends were 1 base for V and 2 bases for J; bases not matched to a gene: 1. Germline assignment: CDR1 SGHVS and CDR2 FNYEAQ. The CDR3 loop spans 15 amino acids. The CDR3 nucleotides are TGTGCCAGCAGCTTAGGGGGACTAGCCTACAATGAGCAGTTCTTC. This sequence encodes CASSLGGLAYNEQFF.

This chain connects TRBV7-2 to TRBJ1-6; 7 bases are a match to TRBD1. Germline lookup yields CDR1 SGHTA and CDR2 FQGNSA. V was pared by 3 bases and J by 3 bases, with 2 bases of the junction left unmatched. The CDR3 runs 15 residues. The CDR3, as DNA: TGTGCCAGCAGCTTCACAGGGGACTATAATTCACCCCTCCACTTT. It is translated as CASSFTGDYNSPLHF.

This clone has at least ten counts. V is TRBV7-9 and J is TRBJ1-1; perhaps TRBD1 as D (6 bases). This CDR3 contains 15 residues. V was trimmed by 0 bases and J by 0 bases, leaving 8 bases between them. CDR1 SEHNR and CDR2 FQNEAQ come from the germline V gene (reference sequence). The DNA for the CDR3 is TGTGCCAGCAGCTTAGCGACAGGTTTGAACACTGAAGCTTTCTTT. This translates into CASSLATGLNTEAFF. Drawing the rest from reference TRBV7-9 and TRBJ1-1, the complete variable domain is DTGVSQNPRHKITKRGQNVTFRCDPISEHNRLYWYRQTLGQGPEFLTYFQNEAQLEKSRLLSDRFSAERPKGSFSTLEIQRTEQGDSAMYLCASSLATGLNTEAFFGQGTRLTVV.

The chain couples TRBV7-2 to TRBJ2-2; 10 nucleotides align to TRBD1. From germline, CDR1 is SGHTA and CDR2 FQGNSA. V gave up 5 bases and J gave up 7 bases; unmatched junction bases: 10. The CDR3 has 16 residues. CDR3 sequence reads: CASSPPGQGRGGELFF. The CDR3 DNA sequence: TGTGCCAGCAGCCCCCCGGGACAGGGGAGGGGCGGGGAGCTGTTTTTT.

This chain joins TRBV28 and TRBJ1-3, with 7 positions matching TRBD1. The germline CDR1 and CDR2 sequences are MDHEN and SYDVKM. The CDR3 runs to 17 residues. Unmatched junction bases numbered 7, after V lost 2 bases and J lost 0 bases. CDR3 in amino acids: CASSLPDRAFSGNTIYF. In nucleotides, the CDR3 is TGTGCCAGCAGTTTACCCGACAGGGCTTTCTCTGGAAACACCATATATTTT.

This clone has a handful of counts. The same CDR3 also results from other DNA sequences found in this sample. The V and J genes are TRBV12-3 or TRBV12-4 and TRBJ1-1; D perhaps matches TRBD1 (5 bases). CDR3 length equals 13 residues. Trimming cost V 3 bases and J 1 base, with 6 bases left between them. The CDR3 DNA is TGTGCCAGCAGTTTGACAGAGAACACTGAAGCTTTCTTT. Protein sequence: CASSLTENTEAFF.

The rearrangement uses TRBV29-1 and TRBJ2-7; D may be TRBD2 (5 bases). CDR3 size: 13 residues. V lost 4 bases, J lost 2 bases, and 12 bases lay in between. Germline CDR1 and CDR2: SQVTM and ANQGSEA. CDR3 amino acids: CSVGRTGTYEQYF. The CDR3, as DNA: TGCAGCGTTGGGCGGACGGGAACCTACGAGCAGTACTTC.

The table lists this clone with a few counts. The rearrangement uses TRBV28 and TRBJ2-5, with D possibly TRBD1 on 7 matching bases. There are 15 residues in the CDR3. Trimming took 5 bases from V and 1 from J, leaving 14 bases between them. Germline V gene sequence: CDR1 MDHEN, CDR2 SYDVKM. The CDR3 spells CASSAGQTIQETQYF. In DNA form, the CDR3 reads TGTGCCAGCAGTGCGGGACAGACGATCCAAGAGACCCAGTACTTC.

V gene TRBV7-7 combines with J gene TRBJ2-5; perhaps TRBD2 as D (7 bases). Trimming shortened V by 6 bases and J by 5 bases, and 13 bases separated the two germline ends. The V gene's germline CDR1 is SSHAT and CDR2 FNYEAQ (reference sequence). The CDR3 consists of 13 residues. CDR3 residues: CASRGGADETQYF. Written as DNA, the CDR3 is TGTGCCAGCAGGGGGGGGGCCGATGAGACCCAGTACTTC.

This chain uses TRBV10-3 with TRBJ1-4, with D possibly being TRBD1 (5 bases). CDR3 length: 13 residues. Germline CDR1 reads ENHRY; CDR2 reads SYGVKD. Trimming took 4 bases from V and 8 from J, leaving 11 bases between them. DNA of the CDR3: TGTGCCATCAGTGGGGGACTAGGGGAAAAACTGTTTTTT. Translation gives CAISGGLGEKLFF.

This clone was observed a handful of times. The chain carries TRBV7-2 and TRBJ2-3; 13 nucleotides match TRBD2. The junction had 7 bases not matched to a gene; V was cut back by 5 bases and J by 5 bases. The CDR3 runs 16 residues. CDR1 and CDR2 (germline): SGHTA, FQGNSA. The CDR3 loop is CASSITSGGAKDTQYF. The CDR3 DNA reads as TGTGCCAGCAGCATCACTAGCGGGGGGGCAAAAGATACGCAGTATTTT.

V usage is TRBV6-1 and J usage is TRBJ2-5, with TRBD2 matching 8 bases. V shed 1 base and J 2 bases; nucleotides not matched to a gene: 9. Germline loops: CDR1 MNHNS, CDR2 SASEGT. This CDR3 is 17 amino acids long. The CDR3 reads CASSEDRGGPFQETQYF. The CDR3, as DNA: TGTGCCAGCAGTGAAGATCGCGGGGGGCCATTTCAAGAGACCCAGTACTTC.